Included here is one TCR beta chain sequence, with context. The antigen remains unidentified. The germline CDR1 and CDR2 sequences are SGHAT and FQNNGV. Germline trimming cut 3 bases from V and 4 bases from J; bases unmatched to any gene: 6. The CDR3 sequence is 15 residues long. Produced via immunoSEQ multiplex PCR; TCRdb's table is partial and in-frame only. The sample carries about 100,000 clones, around 86% recorded once. The entry originates in a study of T cell responses to AZD1222 COVID-19 vaccine. Broader study findings: There were vaccine-associated CD4 TCRs across spike, dominant at 160-218 and 743-854. Samples come after the peak T cell response, not at day 14. Increased Spike-specific TCR breadth and depth were observed after two AZD1222 doses. Females outnumbered males among donors, who were mostly white British; clonal diversity was possibly underestimated.

The sequence was obtained from an adult in good health. The source material was peripheral blood, sampled on day 0 of AZD1222 vaccination. The chain employs TRBV11-2 and TRBJ2-1, with TRBD1 identical over 7 bases. The CDR3 region is CASSFSRDRYNEQFF. In DNA, the CDR3 is TGTGCCAGCAGCTTTAGTCGGGACAGATACAATGAGCAGTTCTTC.